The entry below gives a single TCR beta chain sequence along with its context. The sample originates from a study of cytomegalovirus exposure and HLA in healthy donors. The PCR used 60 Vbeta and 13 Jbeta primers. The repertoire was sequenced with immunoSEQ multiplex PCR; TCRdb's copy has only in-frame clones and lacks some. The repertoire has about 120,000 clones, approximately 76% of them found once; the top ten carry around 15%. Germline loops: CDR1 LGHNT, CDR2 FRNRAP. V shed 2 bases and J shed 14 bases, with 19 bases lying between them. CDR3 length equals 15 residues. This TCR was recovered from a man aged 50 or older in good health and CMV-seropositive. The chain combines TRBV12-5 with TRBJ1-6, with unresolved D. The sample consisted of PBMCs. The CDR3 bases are TGTGCTAGTGGTTTGTTCTTCGCTCAGGCTGCATCCCTCCACTTT. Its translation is CASGLFFAQAASLHF.